Below, one TCR beta chain is given with its context. The antigen is not known. The sample originates from a study of T cells after posttransplantation cyclophosphamide. Study outcomes and limitations: Blood and skin or GI T cell repertoires showed limited TRB overlap.

This CDR3 has 17 residues. The V gene's germline CDR1 is LNHDA and CDR2 SQIVND (reference sequence). V shed 10 bases and J shed 2 bases, with 24 bases lying between them. Produced via immunoSEQ multiplex PCR; TCRdb's table is partial and in-frame only. Here the sample spans around 43,000 clones, approximately 90% being singletons. The sequenced material came from PBMCs. The chain couples TRBV19 to TRBJ1-5; the D gene is possibly TRBD1 (6 bases). This clonotype was sampled from a woman in her fifties or sixties in good health and a related stem cell transplant donor. The DNA for the CDR3 is TGTGCCAACCCGGGGAACAGGGAGTTCGGCGGCAATCAGCCCCAGCATTTT. It specifies CANPGNREFGGNQPQHF.